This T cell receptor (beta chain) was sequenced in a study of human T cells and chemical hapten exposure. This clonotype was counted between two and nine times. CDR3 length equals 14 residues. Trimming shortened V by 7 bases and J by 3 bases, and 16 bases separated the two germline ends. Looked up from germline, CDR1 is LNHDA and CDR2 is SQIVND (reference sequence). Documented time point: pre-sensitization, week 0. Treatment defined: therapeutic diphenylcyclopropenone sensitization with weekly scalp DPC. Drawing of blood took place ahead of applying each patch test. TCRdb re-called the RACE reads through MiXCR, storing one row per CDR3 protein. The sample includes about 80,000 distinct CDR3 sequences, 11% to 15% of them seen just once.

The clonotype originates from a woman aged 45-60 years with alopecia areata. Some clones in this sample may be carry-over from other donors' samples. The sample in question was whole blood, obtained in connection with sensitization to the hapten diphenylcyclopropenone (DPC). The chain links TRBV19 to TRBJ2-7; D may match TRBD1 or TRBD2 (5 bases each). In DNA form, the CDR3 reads TGTGCCAGTAACCCTGGGTGGGGGAGCTACGAGCAGTACTTC. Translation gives CASNPGWGSYEQYF.